The rows below give T cell receptor beta chains drawn from one sample of a study of cytomegalovirus exposure and HLA in healthy donors. Profiling relied on immunoSEQ multiplex PCR, and the TCRdb table lists in-frame clones only, not all of them. The sample holds around 160,000 clones; about 90% are singletons and the top ten take 3% to 3.5%. The sequencing input was PBMCs. The receptors come from a woman between 18 and 29 years old in good health and CMV-seropositive. CDR3s include the opening cysteine and the closing phenylalanine or tryptophan. The D gene is left open where the match is weak. Rows give clone size only sometimes, using once, few, many, or a class for an expanded clone.

TRBV19,-,TRBJ2-5,-,TGTGCCAGTAGCAAAACGGGGTTGGAGACCCAGTACTTC,CASSKTGLETQYF
TRBV5-8,TRBD2,TRBJ2-3,once,TGTGCCAGCAGCTTGCGGCTAGCGGGCCTCACAGATACGCAGTATTTT,CASSLRLAGLTDTQYF
TRBV30,-,TRBJ2-7,-,TGTGCCTGGAGTAGGCGGTCCTCCTACGAGCAGTACTTC,CAWSRRSSYEQYF
TRBV5-4,TRBD1,TRBJ2-5,-,TGTGCCAGCAGCGTACAGGGGGCACAAGAGACCCAGTACTTC,CASSVQGAQETQYF
TRBV5-8,TRBD1,TRBJ1-5,-,TGTGCCAGCAGCTGGACAGGGATGAACAATCAGCCCCAGCATTTT,CASSWTGMNNQPQHF
TRBV30,-,TRBJ1-2,-,TGTGCCTGGTTTCCGGGATATAACTATGGCTACACCTTC,CAWFPGYNYGYTF
TRBV25-1,TRBD2,TRBJ2-3,-,TGTGCCAGCAGTGAATGGGGCGGGAGTAGCACAGATACGCAGTATTTT,CASSEWGGSSTDTQYF
TRBV6-6,-,TRBJ2-5,-,TGTGCCAGCAGCCGTCCCCAAGAGACCCAGTACTTC,CASSRPQETQYF
TRBV30,TRBD1,TRBJ2-7,-,TGTGCCTGGACCTTAGGGGGCCAGCAGTACTTC,CAWTLGGQQYF
TRBV10-3,-,TRBJ1-5,once,TGTGCCATCAGTGAAGTCGGTTTGGATCAGCCCCAGCATTTT,CAISEVGLDQPQHF
TRBV6-5,-,TRBJ1-1,-,TGTGCCAGCAGTTACGCCGCTGGGCCCGAAGCTTTCTTT,CASSYAAGPEAFF
TRBV7-8,TRBD1,TRBJ2-3,once,TGTGCCAGCAGCACGTACTTGGACAGGGCAGATACGCAGTATTTT,CASSTYLDRADTQYF
TRBV13,TRBD1,TRBJ2-2,few,TGTGCCAGCAGCGAGGACAGGAGAAACACCGGGGAGCTGTTTTTT,CASSEDRRNTGELFF
TRBV5-1,TRBD1,TRBJ2-2,-,TGCGCCAGCAGCTCTACTACCGGGACAGGGGCAACCGGGGAGCTGTTTTTT,CASSSTTGTGATGELFF
TRBV6-1,-,TRBJ1-1,-,TGTGCCAGCAGTAGTCCTGCGAGAGCTTTCTTT,CASSSPARAFF
TRBV7-9,-,TRBJ1-2,-,TGTGCCAGCAGCTTGGCAGGGGTAACCTATGGCTACACCTTC,CASSLAGVTYGYTF
TRBV11-2,-,TRBJ1-1,-,TGTGCCAGCAGCTTAGAGAGAAGGGGTGGCACTGAAGCTTTCTTT,CASSLERRGGTEAFF
TRBV28,-,TRBJ1-1,-,TGTGCCTCTGAACTAAACACTGAAGCTTTCTTT,CASELNTEAFF
TRBV4-2,-,TRBJ1-3,-,TGTGCCAGCAGCCAAGATCCAACCGGGACTGGAAACACCATATATTTT,CASSQDPTGTGNTIYF
TRBV25-1,-,TRBJ2-1,-,TGTGCCAGCAGTGAACGGGTTAGCTTGATCAATGAGCAGTTCTTC,CASSERVSLINEQFF
TRBV6-6,-,TRBJ1-2,-,TGTGCCAGCAGTTACGGGGGGGGCCTAGACTATGGCTACACCTTC,CASSYGGGLDYGYTF
TRBV29-1,-,TRBJ2-5,-,TGCAGCGTGATGAAAGCGGTTCAAGAGACCCAGTACTTC,CSVMKAVQETQYF
TRBV5-1,TRBD2,TRBJ2-2,-,TGCGCCAGCAGCTTAGGGCTAGCGGTGAACACCGGGGAGCTGTTTTTT,CASSLGLAVNTGELFF
TRBV7-2,-,TRBJ1-4,-,TGTGCCAGCAGCTTATTGGGCGCAACTAATGAAAAACTGTTTTTT,CASSLLGATNEKLFF
TRBV5-6,-,TRBJ2-1,once,TGTGCCAGCAGTCTCGGCTCCTACAATGAGCAGTTCTTC,CASSLGSYNEQFF
TRBV7-8,TRBD2,TRBJ2-7,-,TGTGCCAGCAGCTTAGATCGGCCGGGAGGGACAAAAGAGCAGTACTTC,CASSLDRPGGTKEQYF
TRBV4-1,TRBD2,TRBJ2-5,-,TGCGCCAGCAGCCAGGAGGCTAGCGGCTCCCAGACCCAGTACTTC,CASSQEASGSQTQYF
TRBV19,TRBD1,TRBJ1-2,-,TGTGCCAGTAGTATCCCGGGACAGGGGATCTATGGCTACACCTTC,CASSIPGQGIYGYTF
TRBV27,TRBD1,TRBJ2-2,-,TGTGCCAGCAGTCGCCCGAGGACAGGGGGTACCGGGGAGCTGTTTTTT,CASSRPRTGGTGELFF
TRBV5-4,-,TRBJ2-2,-,TGTGCCAGCAGCCCGGAAGGACTCCGGGCCGGGGAGCTGTTTTTT,CASSPEGLRAGELFF
TRBV2,TRBD1,TRBJ1-2,-,TGTGCCAGCAGTGAAGGAGGGGGCTGGTATGGCTACACCTTC,CASSEGGGWYGYTF
TRBV19,-,TRBJ2-7,-,TGTGCCAGTAGTATAACAGGGAACTCCTACGAGCAGTACTTC,CASSITGNSYEQYF
TRBV4-2,TRBD2,TRBJ2-5,-,TGTGCCAGCAGCCAAACTAGCGGGGGGAGGCGAGAGACCCAGTACTTC,CASSQTSGGRRETQYF
TRBV5-1,TRBD1,TRBJ2-3,-,TGCGCCAGCAGCTTGGTAGGTAGGACAGGGGGCACAGATACGCAGTATTTT,CASSLVGRTGGTDTQYF
TRBV7-2,TRBD2,TRBJ2-1,-,TGTGCCAGCAGCTTAGCGCGCACTAGCGGGCGGCTGTACAATGAGCAGTTCTTC,CASSLARTSGRLYNEQFF
TRBV5-1,-,TRBJ1-2,-,TGCGCCAGCAGTCTGGAGGTTCTGAGTGGCTACACCTTC,CASSLEVLSGYTF
TRBV29-1,TRBD1,TRBJ2-2,-,TGCAGCGTTGGCGGTCAGGGGGCGGGCGGGGAGCTGTTTTTT,CSVGGQGAGGELFF
TRBV6-5,TRBD2,TRBJ2-2,-,TGTGCCAGCAGTTATGCGGGAGCGGGCACCGGGGAGCTGTTTTTT,CASSYAGAGTGELFF
TRBV15,TRBD1,TRBJ1-2,-,TGTGCCACCAGCAGAGGATCCGGGACAGGGTCTAACTATGGCTACACCTTC,CATSRGSGTGSNYGYTF
TRBV19,TRBD2,TRBJ2-2,-,TGTGCCAGCATGGGGGGGGATGCGGGCACCGGGGAGCTGTTTTTT,CASMGGDAGTGELFF
TRBV2,-,TRBJ2-2,-,TGTGCCAGCAGTATCAGGCAGGGAGGCGGGGAGCTGTTTTTT,CASSIRQGGGELFF
TRBV5-8,-,TRBJ1-3,-,TGTGCCAGCAGCGTAACAGGGTTCTCTGGAAACACCATATATTTT,CASSVTGFSGNTIYF
TRBV6-5,-,TRBJ1-6,-,TGTGCCAGCAGGGGCCCCTATAATTCACCCCTCCACTTT,CASRGPYNSPLHF
TRBV18,TRBD2,TRBJ2-7,-,TGTGCCAGCTCACCGATCGATTTTGCGGGGGACCCCTACGAGCAGTACTTC,CASSPIDFAGDPYEQYF
TRBV6-5,TRBD1,TRBJ1-1,-,TGTGCCAGCAGGCAATACAGGGGGCGGAACACTGAAGCTTTCTTT,CASRQYRGRNTEAFF
TRBV7-9,-,TRBJ2-6,-,TGTGCCAGCAGCTTAGCCCCTAGCGTCCAAGCCAACGTCCTGACTTTC,CASSLAPSVQANVLTF
TRBV9,-,TRBJ2-7,-,TGTGCCAGCAGCGTAGACAGGGAGAGCGAGCAGTACTTC,CASSVDRESEQYF
TRBV7-2,TRBD1,TRBJ1-2,once,TGTGCCAGCAGCCCCTACGGGACAGGGGGTGGCTATGGCTACACCTTC,CASSPYGTGGGYGYTF
TRBV7-2,TRBD2,TRBJ2-3,-,TGTGCCAGCAGCTTACGGGTTAGCGGGGGGGCGGATACGCAGTATTTT,CASSLRVSGGADTQYF
TRBV5-1,TRBD2,TRBJ2-7,few,TGCGCCAGCAGCTTGGATCTAGCGGCACACGAGCAGTACTTC,CASSLDLAAHEQYF
TRBV18,TRBD1,TRBJ2-7,-,TGTGCCAGCTCACCCCAGGGACAGGGGACCGGCGAGCAGTACTTC,CASSPQGQGTGEQYF
TRBV2,TRBD2,TRBJ2-1,-,TGTGCCAGCAGTGGAACTAGCGGTCTTGCCAATGAGCAGTTCTTC,CASSGTSGLANEQFF
TRBV6-5,-,TRBJ1-2,once,TGTGCCAGCTGCCGGTCTGGCGGCGGCTACACCTTC,CASCRSGGGYTF
TRBV28,TRBD1,TRBJ1-6,few,TGTGCCAGCAGATCCCGGGACAGGGTTGGATCACCCCTCCACTTT,CASRSRDRVGSPLHF
TRBV7-9,TRBD2,TRBJ2-3,-,TGTGCCAGCAGCTTAGGACTAGCGGCTAGCACAGATACGCAGTATTTT,CASSLGLAASTDTQYF